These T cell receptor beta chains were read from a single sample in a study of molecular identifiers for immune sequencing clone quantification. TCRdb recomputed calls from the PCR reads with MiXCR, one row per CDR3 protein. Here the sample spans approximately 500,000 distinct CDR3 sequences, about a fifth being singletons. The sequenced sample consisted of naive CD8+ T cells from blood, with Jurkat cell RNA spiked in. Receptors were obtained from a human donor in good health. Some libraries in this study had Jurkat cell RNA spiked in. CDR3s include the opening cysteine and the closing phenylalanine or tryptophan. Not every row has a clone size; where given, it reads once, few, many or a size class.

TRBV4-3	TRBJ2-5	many	CASSQGTAQETQYF
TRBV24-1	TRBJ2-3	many	CATSIPDTDTQYF
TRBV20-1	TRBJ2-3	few	CSADHWQRGASSDTQYF
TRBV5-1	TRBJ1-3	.	CASSAGQGTGNTIYF
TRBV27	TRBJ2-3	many	CASTRGSDSSTDTQYF
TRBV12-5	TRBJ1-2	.	CASGLDRYYGYTF
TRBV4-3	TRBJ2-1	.	CASRTKGPTLSNEQFF
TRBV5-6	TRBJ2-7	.	CASSLEASGRLDEQYF
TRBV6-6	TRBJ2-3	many	CASSSNSGVLGTDTQYF
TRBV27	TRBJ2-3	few	CASSSPGLGRPDTQYF
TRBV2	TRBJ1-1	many	CASIRNTEAFF
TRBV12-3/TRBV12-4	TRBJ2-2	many	CASSYGGSGELFF
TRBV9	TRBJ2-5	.	CASSLPSETQYF
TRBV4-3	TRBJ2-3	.	CASSQDHHASSTDTQYF
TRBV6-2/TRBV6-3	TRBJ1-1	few	CASSLLRTENTEAFF
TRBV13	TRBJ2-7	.	CASSPDSGSSYEQYF
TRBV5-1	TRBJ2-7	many	CASSLDPYSRSYEQYF
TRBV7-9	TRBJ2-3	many	CASSPLAGETDTQYF
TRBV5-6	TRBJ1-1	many	CASSHGGPVAFF
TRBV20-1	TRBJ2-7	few	CSASPQGTYEQYF
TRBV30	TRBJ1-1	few	CALDGADVYTEAFF
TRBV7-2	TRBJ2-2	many	CASSLGAAGELFF
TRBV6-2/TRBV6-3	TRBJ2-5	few	CASSYPGLVGARETQYF
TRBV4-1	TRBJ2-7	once	CASSQLTSNYERYF
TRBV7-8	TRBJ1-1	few	CASSPWTEPMNTEAFF
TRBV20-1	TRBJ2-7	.	CSARDRGQGYERYF
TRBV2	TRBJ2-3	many	CASLGRGPSTDTQYF
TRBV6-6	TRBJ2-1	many	CASSQVVEVNNEQFF
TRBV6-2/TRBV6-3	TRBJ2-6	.	CASSSGGLANVLTF
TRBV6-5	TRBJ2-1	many	CASSTNVGETYNEQFF
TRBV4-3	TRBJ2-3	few	CASSQDVTTLGDTQYF
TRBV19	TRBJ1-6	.	CASSIVQVGHSPLHF
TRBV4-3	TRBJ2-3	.	CASSQDVGLAGGLADTQYF
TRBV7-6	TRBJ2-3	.	CANSLSGGRADTQYF
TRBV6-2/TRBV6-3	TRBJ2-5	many	CASSYLDQETQYF
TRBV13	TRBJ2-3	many	CASSLSPGAQQDTQYF